The clone carrying this TCR beta chain was recorded many times. Its target is unknown. The CDR3 contains 16 residues. Germline V gene lookup returns CDR1 SGHRS and CDR2 YFSETQ. Trimming took off 2 bases at V and 0 bases at J, with 14 bases between the two ends. These data are taken from a study of T cells after posttransplantation cyclophosphamide. Study results and caveats: Tissue-infiltrating T cells from skin or gut overlapped little with blood T cells.

Peripheral blood was collected from the related graft donor on the marrow donation day. The data were produced by immunoSEQ multiplex PCR, yet TCRdb's version contains in-frame clones alone and is incomplete. The specimen has about 12,000 clones, none found just once. The TCR sequence derives from a woman between 35 and 50 years old in good health, CMV-negative, and a related stem cell transplant donor. The gene calls are TRBV5-1 and TRBJ1-2; D gene uncertain. The sequencing sample was made of PBMCs. The CDR3 DNA reads as TGCGCCAGCAGCTTAGGTGTATCGTCCACTAACTATGGCTACACCTTC. This sequence encodes CASSLGVSSTNYGYTF.